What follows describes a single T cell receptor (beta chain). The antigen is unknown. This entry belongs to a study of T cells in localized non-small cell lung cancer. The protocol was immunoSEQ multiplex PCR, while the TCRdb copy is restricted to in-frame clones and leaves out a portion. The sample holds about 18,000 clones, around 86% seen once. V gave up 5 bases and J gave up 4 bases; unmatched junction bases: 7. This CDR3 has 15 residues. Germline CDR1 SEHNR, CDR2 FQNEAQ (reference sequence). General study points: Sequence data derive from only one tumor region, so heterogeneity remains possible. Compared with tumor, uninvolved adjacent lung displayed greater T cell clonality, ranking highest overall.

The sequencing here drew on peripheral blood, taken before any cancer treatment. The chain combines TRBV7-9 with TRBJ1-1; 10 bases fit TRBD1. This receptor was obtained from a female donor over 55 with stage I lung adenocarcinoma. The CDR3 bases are TGTGCCAGCAGCCCGGGACAGGGGTTTGGCACTGAAGCTTTCTTT. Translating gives CASSPGQGFGTEAFF.